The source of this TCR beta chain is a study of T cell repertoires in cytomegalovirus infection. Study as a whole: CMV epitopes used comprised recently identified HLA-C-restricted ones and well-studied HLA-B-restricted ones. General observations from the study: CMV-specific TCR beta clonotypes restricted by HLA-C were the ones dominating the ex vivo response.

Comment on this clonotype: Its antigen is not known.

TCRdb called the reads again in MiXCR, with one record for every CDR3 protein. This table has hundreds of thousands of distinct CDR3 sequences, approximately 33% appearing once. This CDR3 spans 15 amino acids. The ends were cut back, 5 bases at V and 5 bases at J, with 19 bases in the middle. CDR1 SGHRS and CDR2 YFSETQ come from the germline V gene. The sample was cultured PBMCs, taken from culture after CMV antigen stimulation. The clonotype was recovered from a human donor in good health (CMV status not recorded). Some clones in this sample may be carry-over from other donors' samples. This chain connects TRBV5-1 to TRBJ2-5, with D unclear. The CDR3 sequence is CASSYHRAHRETQYF. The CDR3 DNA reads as TGCGCCAGCAGTTACCACCGGGCCCATCGGGAGACCCAGTACTTC.